The 25 T cell receptor beta chains listed next were all sequenced from one sample in a study of blood T cell repertoires in COVID-19. Only in-frame clones appear in the TCRdb table, and some are missing; sequencing was by immunoSEQ multiplex PCR. Among about 230,000 clones listed, roughly 80% were seen once. Sequenced material: peripheral blood. All receptors derive from a woman of 80 years or more with acute or convalescent COVID-19.

The chain is built from TRBV29-1 and TRBJ1-2; D remains ambiguous. V lost 3 bases, J lost 2 bases, and 7 bases lay in between. In germline, CDR1 is SQVTM, CDR2 ANQGSEA. The CDR3 loop spans 12 amino acids. CDR3 residues: CSVDPRNYGYTF. CDR3 DNA sequence: TGCAGCGTTGACCCCAGGAACTATGGCTACACCTTC. The full variable domain, rest sourced from reference TRBV29-1 and TRBJ1-2, is SAVISQKPSRDICQRGTSLTIQCQVDSQVTMMFWYRQQPGQSLTLIATANQGSEATYESGFVIDKFPISRPNLTFSTLTVSNMSPEDSSIYLCSVDPRNYGYTFGSGTRLTVV.

The rearrangement links TRBV5-1 to TRBJ1-1; 8 bases line up with TRBD1. The trim removed 3 bases at V and 1 base at J, leaving 5 bases unmatched. There are 15 residues in the CDR3. Germline lookup yields CDR1 SGHRS and CDR2 YFSETQ. The CDR3 bases are TGCGCCAGCAGCTCGGGACAGGCGACGAACACTGAAGCTTTCTTT. Its translation: CASSSGQATNTEAFF.

The chain links TRBV7-9 to TRBJ2-7; 8 bases are a match to TRBD1. This CDR3 region has 14 residues. J lost 3 bases, V lost 5 bases, and 6 bases had no gene match. Germline CDR1 SEHNR, CDR2 FQNEAQ (reference sequence). The chain's CDR3 is CASSGRTGIYEQYF. For the CDR3, the DNA is TGTGCCAGCAGCGGAAGGACAGGGATCTACGAGCAGTACTTC.

The rearrangement uses TRBV18 and TRBJ2-3, with TRBD2 matching 12 bases. V was pared by 8 bases and J by 2 bases, with 8 bases of the junction left unmatched. Per the germline V gene, CDR1 is KGHSH and CDR2 is LQKENI. This CDR3 region has 16 residues. CDR3 sequence reads: CASLPWTSGDTDTQYF. In nucleotides, the CDR3 is TGTGCCAGCCTTCCCTGGACTAGCGGGGACACAGATACGCAGTATTTT.

The V and J genes are TRBV27 and TRBJ1-5, with a possible D match to TRBD1 (5 bases). This CDR3 has 16 amino acids. Trimming stripped 9 bases from V and 8 bases from J, with 26 bases between. In germline, CDR1 is MNHEY, CDR2 SMNVEV (reference sequence). The CDR3 DNA sequence: TGTGCCAGACGAAACGCGGCAGGGTTGGGTAGGGAGCCCCAGCATTTT. Translation: CARRNAAGLGREPQHF.

The chain recombines TRBV28 with TRBJ2-5, with TRBD1 matching over 9 bases. V was clipped by 3 bases and J by 0 bases; unmatched bases: 5. The CDR3 extends over 16 amino acids. Germline V gene data show CDR1 as MDHEN and CDR2 as SYDVKM. The DNA for the CDR3 is TGTGCCAGCAGTTTGTCCGGGACAGGGTACCAAGAGACCCAGTACTTC. Translating it yields CASSLSGTGYQETQYF.

V gene TRBV11-2 combines with J gene TRBJ2-7; 7 positions match TRBD1. Germline CDR1 is SGHAT and CDR2 is FQNNGV. Germline trimming cut 6 bases from V and 6 bases from J; bases unmatched to any gene: 5. The length of the CDR3 is 12 residues. CDR3 in DNA: TGTGCCAGCAGTCCCACAGGGGCCGAGCAGTACTTC. This gives the protein CASSPTGAEQYF.

The V and J genes are TRBV6-5 and TRBJ2-5; 9 bases are a match to TRBD2. The CDR3 runs 14 residues. Germline V CDR1 and CDR2: MNHEY, SVGAGI. With 2 bases clipped from V and 7 bases from J, the junction kept 5 bases outside the gene matches. The CDR3 DNA follows: TGTGCCAGCAGTTACCGGCGGCGGGAGGGGACCCAGTACTTC. This encodes CASSYRRREGTQYF.

The rearrangement joins TRBV5-1 to TRBJ2-7, with 8 bases lining up with TRBD1. The CDR3 loop spans 15 amino acids. V shed 4 bases, J shed 3 bases, and the junction held 9 bases outside the gene matches. Germline lookup yields CDR1 SGHRS and CDR2 YFSETQ. The CDR3 nucleotides are TGCGCCAGCAGCCAATCCCGGACAGGGATCTACGAGCAGTACTTC. It is translated as CASSQSRTGIYEQYF. The whole variable domain, remainder taken from reference TRBV5-1 and TRBJ2-7, is KAGVTQTPRYLIKTRGQQVTLSCSPISGHRSVSWYQQTPGQGLQFLFEYFSETQRNKGNFPGRFSGRQFSNSRSEMNVSTLELGDSALYLCASSQSRTGIYEQYFGPGTRLTVT.

This clone was picked up one time. The chain couples TRBV6-1 to TRBJ2-3, with D unresolved. Germline CDR1 is MNHNS and CDR2 is SASEGT. V was trimmed by 3 bases and J by 4 bases, leaving 5 bases between them. This CDR3 has 12 amino acids. In DNA form, the CDR3 reads TGTGCCAGCAGTGATGGCCCAGATACGCAGTATTTT. Translating gives CASSDGPDTQYF.

The chain has TRBV7-8 and TRBJ2-2, with a possible D match to TRBD2 (5 bases). This CDR3 is built from 13 residues. The V end was cut by 5 bases, the J end by 6 bases, with 10 bases between. CDR1 and CDR2 from the germline V gene are SGHVS and FQNEAQ. The CDR3 DNA sequence: TGTGCCAGCAGCCCCCTCGGGGCCGGGGAGCTGTTTTTT. This sequence encodes CASSPLGAGELFF.

The chain combines TRBV28 with TRBJ1-2, with 8 bases fitting TRBD1. The V segment lost 5 bases and the J segment 8 bases; nucleotides outside the gene matches: 10. Germline CDR1 reads MDHEN; CDR2 reads SYDVKM. CDR3 length: 14 residues. The DNA for the CDR3 is TGTGCCAGCAGTGCGATCAGGGGGCTAAACGGCTACACCTTC. Translating gives CASSAIRGLNGYTF.

The V gene is TRBV5-1, the J gene TRBJ2-7, with 8 positions matching TRBD1. Germline assignment: CDR1 SGHRS and CDR2 YFSETQ. The V gene end was trimmed by 5 bases and the J gene end by 6 bases; junction bases not matched to a gene: 7. This CDR3 is built from 13 residues. CDR3 region: CASSGQGGSEQYF. The CDR3 DNA follows: TGCGCCAGCAGTGGACAGGGTGGGTCCGAGCAGTACTTC.

This clone was observed a few times. This sequence joins TRBV29-1 and TRBJ1-4, with 7 bases identical to TRBD1. The germline CDR1 and CDR2 sequences are SQVTM and ANQGSEA. J was trimmed by 4 bases and V by 5 bases; bases with no gene match: 4. This CDR3 contains 13 residues. The CDR3 DNA follows: TGCAGCGTTTGGACAGGCCTTAATGAAAAACTGTTTTTT. Protein sequence: CSVWTGLNEKLFF.

This clone was seen a handful of times. In nucleotides, the CDR3 is TGCAGCGTTGCCCGGGGGAGCCAAGAGACCCAGTACTTC. It is translated as CSVARGSQETQYF. V and J are TRBV29-1 and TRBJ2-5, with D possibly matching TRBD2 (6 bases). Trimming pared 4 bases from V and 1 base from J, leaving 10 bases between. Germline V gene sequence: CDR1 SQVTM, CDR2 ANQGSEA. CDR3 length: 13 amino acids.

The chain recombines TRBV5-1 with TRBJ2-5; D is perhaps TRBD2 (5 bases). Trimming took off 0 bases at V and 5 bases at J, with 8 bases between the two ends. Germline CDR1 reads SGHRS; CDR2 reads YFSETQ. There are 13 residues in the CDR3. The CDR3 DNA is TGCGCCAGCAGCTTGGCGGGGAAGGAGACCCAGTACTTC. This translates into CASSLAGKETQYF.

V is TRBV5-6 and J is TRBJ2-5; D is ambiguous. The CDR3 runs 13 residues. CDR1 and CDR2 (germline): SGHDT, YYEEEE. V was cut by 2 bases and J by 1 base, with 6 bases left in between. The CDR3 sequence is CASSFGTQETQYF. As DNA, the CDR3 is TGTGCCAGCAGCTTTGGCACCCAAGAGACCCAGTACTTC.

This rearrangement joins TRBV4-1 to TRBJ2-6; D remains unclear. CDR1 is MGHRA and CDR2 is YSYEKL in the germline V gene. CDR3 length: 16 amino acids. V lost 0 bases, J lost 2 bases, and 8 bases lay in between. CDR3 sequence reads: CASSQDRRAGANVLTF. For the CDR3, the DNA is TGCGCCAGCAGCCAAGATCGACGGGCTGGGGCCAACGTCCTGACTTTC.

This chain joins TRBV5-1 and TRBJ2-7; 9 nucleotides agree with TRBD1. The CDR3 runs to 14 residues. CDR1 SGHRS and CDR2 YFSETQ come from the germline V gene. V shed 4 bases, J shed 4 bases, and the junction held 6 bases outside the gene matches. The CDR3 is CASSQRTGEYEQYF. The CDR3 bases are TGCGCCAGCAGCCAACGGACAGGGGAATACGAGCAGTACTTC.

CDR3 residues: CASSLSREETQYF. CDR3 nucleotides: TGTGCCAGCAGCTTGAGTAGGGAGGAGACCCAGTACTTC. This sequence joins TRBV7-2 and TRBJ2-5; TRBD2 is a possible D gene (5 bases). The germline CDR1 and CDR2 sequences are SGHTA and FQGNSA. V dropped 3 bases and J dropped 5 bases, with 10 bases sitting between them. The CDR3 extends over 13 amino acids.

The chain couples TRBV5-1 to TRBJ2-2; 9 bases fit TRBD1. J was trimmed by 3 bases and V by 0 bases; bases with no gene match: 12. Germline V CDR1 and CDR2: SGHRS, YFSETQ. The CDR3 sequence is 19 residues long. DNA for the CDR3: TGCGCCAGCAGCTTGGAGAGAGGGGACAGGGCCGGGGACACCGGGGAGCTGTTTTTT. Amino acids: CASSLERGDRAGDTGELFF.

V and J are TRBV7-8 and TRBJ1-2, with 7 bases lining up with TRBD1. This CDR3 comprises 13 residues. V lost 5 bases, J lost 3 bases, and 3 bases stayed unmatched. Germline V lookup: CDR1 SGHVS, CDR2 FQNEAQ. CDR3 sequence: CASSPGTDYGYTF. In DNA form, the CDR3 reads TGTGCCAGCAGCCCAGGGACAGACTATGGCTACACCTTC.

The V and J genes are TRBV25-1 and TRBJ1-4; D ambiguous. In germline, CDR1 is MGHDK, CDR2 SYGVNS. Trimming left V 7 bases short and J 5 bases short, with 14 bases between. The CDR3 has 14 residues. CDR3 residues: CASMGWGGNEKLFF. The CDR3 region has the DNA TGTGCCAGCATGGGGTGGGGAGGCAATGAAAAACTGTTTTTT.

The rearrangement links TRBV6-1 to TRBJ2-7; possibly TRBD1 for D (6 bases). V lost 2 bases and J 5 bases, leaving 10 bases between the germline ends. Germline CDR1 MNHNS, CDR2 SASEGT. This CDR3 is built from 13 residues. CDR3 loop: CASSENRANEQYF. For the CDR3, the DNA is TGTGCCAGCAGTGAAAACAGGGCCAACGAGCAGTACTTC.

The rearrangement uses TRBV20-1 and TRBJ2-7; D gene uncertain. This CDR3 has 14 residues. V was shortened by 6 bases and J by 3 bases, with 18 bases between the two germline ends. CDR1 is DFQATT and CDR2 is SNEGSKA in the germline V gene (reference sequence). CDR3 residues: CSASKTNPSYEQYF. In DNA, the CDR3 is TGCAGTGCCAGTAAGACCAACCCTAGCTACGAGCAGTACTTC.